This entry features one T cell receptor (beta chain) sequence. There is no known antigen for this receptor. There are no base qualities to consult, and no much larger clone falls within one base. The entry originates in a study of vaccination and CD4 T cells after COVID-19 (dated by TCRdb to the early 2020s). Notes on the research overall: SARS-CoV-2 positivity had been established in the convalescent patients by nasal swab PCR, and mild disease was recorded in several of these patients and severe disease in one. Six males and four females were included in the convalescent cohort, with two Hispanic individuals, seven Caucasians, two Asians and one multiracial person represented. Two doses of either the Pfizer-BioNTech BNT162b2 vaccine (n=8) or the Moderna mRNA-1273 vaccine (n=2) were administered to participants. Post-COVID blood samples were collected from convalescent patients a median of roughly 100 days after diagnosis, with a range of about 30 to 170 days. Post-vaccine blood samples were obtained a median of about 72 days after the second vaccine dose, with a range of roughly 14 to 241 days. The cultures were stimulated with overlapping spike peptide pools from SARS-CoV-2 and from the common cold coronaviruses HCoV-NL63, HCoV-OC43 and HCoV-229E. Control cultures used a CEFX viral epitope pool as positive control, an HIV-1 Nef peptide pool as negative control, or no peptide. The spike-specific CD4+ TCR repertoire was compared before and after mRNA vaccination in about nine COVID-19 convalescent patients and a handful of infection-naive healthy vaccine recipients. Overall results and qualifications from the work: Of the vaccine-specific clones found in convalescent patients, nearly all (304 of 307) were mono-reactive for SARS-CoV-2 spike instead of being cross-reactive with common cold coronaviruses. Among the post-vaccine SARS-CoV-2-reactive clones in convalescent patients, a median approximately 90% showed up only after vaccination, which suggests vaccine-specific priming. The median number of SARS-CoV-2-reactive clonotypes rose from under 25 after infection to roughly 38 after vaccination, but the change was not significant. The study included relatively few convalescent patients and did not analyze early timepoints after natural infection.

The library was made by PCR. At the Johns Hopkins FTIC core, DNA from the cultured CD4+ T cells underwent TCR sequencing with the Oncomine TCR Beta short-read assay. The QIAamp micro DNA kit was used to extract genomic DNA from the cultured CD4+ T cells. Oncomine TCR Beta libraries from cultured CD4+ T cells were pooled using unique dual indexes and sequenced on an Illumina iSeq 100. On the authors' methods: Non-productive sequences were filtered out, and CDR3s that did not start with C, did not end with F or W, or were shorter than 7 amino acids were discarded. Antigen-specific clonotypes were identified with the MANAFEST web application by comparing peptide-stimulated wells with reference and other culture wells. To be called positive, a clone needed an FDR below 0.05, an odds ratio above 5, and a productive frequency above 0.1% in at least two of three replicate wells. A clonotype was classed as cross-reactive if the clonotype showed significant expansion both in SARS-CoV-2 spike wells and in at least one common cold coronavirus spike condition. Levenshtein distances (stringdist) and unrooted phylogenetic trees (ape) in R version 3.6.1 were used to assess CDR3 homology. Starting from the raw public reads, TCRdb applied fastp trimming at Q25, assembled clones with MiXCR and retained in-frame beta chains. All rows with the same CDR3 protein become a single entry with the most common DNA and genes. TCRdb, rather than the study authors, made the V and J calls. The sample table shows around 19,000 distinct CDR3 sequences, and roughly 60% are seen once. The leading ten clones occupy around a tenth of the sample.

In light of the paper, this sample's treatment or condition label describes: roughly 10-day PBMC culture with coronavirus spike peptide pools or control peptides (ViraFEST assay). The study used the ViraFEST assay, which expanded antigen-specific T cells with peptide pools and then identified expanded clonotypes by TCR sequencing. The positive SARS-CoV-2 PCR tests of the convalescent patients were dated from March to December 2020, before the Alpha, Beta and Delta variants emerged in the United States. PBMCs were cultured at 1.5 million to 2.5 million per well in IMDM supplemented with roughly 5% human AB serum and about 10 IU/ml IL-2, with about 11 ug/ml peptide pools added. On days 3 and 7, half of the culture medium was replaced with fresh IL-2-containing medium. Once the cells had been in culture for roughly 11 days, the EasySep CD4+ T cell isolation kit was used to isolate CD4+ T cells by negative selection. Ficoll-Paque Plus gradient centrifugation was used to isolate PBMCs from whole blood, and the isolated PBMCs were then either used fresh or cryopreserved at -140C. Triplicate wells were generally used for each culture condition.

V is reduced by 3 bases and J by 0 bases, leaving a spacing of 11 bases between them. Per the germline V gene, SGHTA is the CDR1 and FQGNSA is the CDR2. Counted from cysteine to phenylalanine, this CDR3 has 15 amino acids. Left in the record is the CDR3 DNA by itself, 45 bases read in frame from the first base. The chain joins TRBV7-2 to TRBJ1-2, with TRBD1 perhaps the D gene, on 6 matching bases. The clonotype originates from a human donor who had recovered from COVID-19. Sequencing used CD4+ T cells from blood, cultured in vitro. The bases are TGTGCCAGCAGCTTGAATAGGGGGGCTAACTATGGCTACACCTTC. This codes for CASSLNRGANYGYTF.